The 27 T cell receptor beta chains below all came from one sample that was sequenced in a study of blood T cell repertoires in COVID-19. Some clones are missing from TCRdb's copy, which holds only in-frame ones; the method was immunoSEQ multiplex PCR. The profile shows 150,000 to 200,000 clones, 75% to 90% of them singletons. Sequencing used PBMCs or T cells enriched from blood (not recorded which). Receptors originate from a woman aged 18-29 years who had recovered from COVID-19.

This clone was recorded once. The V and J genes are TRBV30 and TRBJ2-7; 9 nucleotides agree with TRBD2. Germline V gives CDR1 GTSNPN, CDR2 SVGIG (reference sequence). CDR3 length: 14 residues. With 2 bases clipped from V and 4 bases from J, the junction kept 6 bases outside the gene matches. The CDR3 sequence: CAWSKGTSSYEQYF. CDR3 nucleotide sequence: TGTGCCTGGAGTAAGGGGACTAGCTCGTACGAGCAGTACTTC.

The chain employs TRBV29-1 and TRBJ2-7; TRBD1 is a possible D gene (6 bases). Germline V gene data show CDR1 as SQVTM and CDR2 as ANQGSEA. The CDR3 runs to 13 residues. Trimming took off 4 bases at V and 6 bases at J, with 16 bases between the two ends. The DNA for the CDR3 is TGCAGCGTTGGGCAAAGAGCAGGGGTCGAGCAGTACTTC. Translating gives CSVGQRAGVEQYF.

The chain is built from TRBV5-6 and TRBJ2-2, with a weak D call TRBD2 (6 bases). Germline V gene sequence: CDR1 SGHDT, CDR2 YYEEEE. The V gene lost 4 bases and the J gene lost 4 bases, with 11 bases spanning the gap. The CDR3 extends over 14 amino acids. The CDR3 sequence is CASSARLVTGELFF. In DNA form, the CDR3 reads TGTGCCAGCAGCGCCCGACTAGTCACCGGGGAGCTGTTTTTT.

The count of this clone is one. The chain combines TRBV9 with TRBJ2-7; 13 bases fit TRBD2. The CDR3 runs to 15 residues. Germline V CDR1 and CDR2: SGDLS, YYNGEE. J gave up 3 bases and V 3 bases, and 3 bases lay outside the gene matches. This CDR3 reads CASSGGTSGIYEQYF. CDR3 bases: TGTGCCAGCAGCGGAGGGACTAGCGGGATCTACGAGCAGTACTTC.

This sequence joins TRBV29-1 and TRBJ2-1; TRBD2 matches at 9 bases. V was clipped by 5 bases and J by 4 bases; unmatched bases: 12. The CDR3 contains 16 residues. Germline CDR1 is SQVTM and CDR2 is ANQGSEA. CDR3 region: CSVLLAGPTIYNEQFF. The CDR3 DNA reads TGCAGCGTTTTACTAGCGGGCCCGACTATTTACAATGAGCAGTTCTTC.

The chain carries TRBV6-5 and TRBJ2-5; D possibly corresponds to TRBD2 (5 bases). With 5 bases removed from V and 10 bases from J, the gap between germline ends came to 20 bases. Germline loops: CDR1 MNHEY, CDR2 SVGAGI. This CDR3 comprises 14 residues. For the CDR3, the DNA is TGTGCCAGCAGTCCACGTGGGAGACTGAACGACCAGTACTTC. This codes for CASSPRGRLNDQYF.

J is TRBJ2-3 and V is TRBV10-3; 7 bases line up with TRBD2. The CDR3 runs to 17 residues. Germline values: CDR1 ENHRY, CDR2 SYGVKD. V was clipped by 0 bases and J by 5 bases; unmatched bases: 11. The CDR3 region is CAISESSASGEGDTQYF. The CDR3 nucleotides read TGTGCCATCAGTGAGTCGTCGGCTAGCGGAGAAGGAGATACGCAGTATTTT.

This chain links TRBV18 with TRBJ2-2; D is perhaps TRBD1 (5 bases). The V gene's germline CDR1 is KGHSH and CDR2 LQKENI. The CDR3 runs 16 residues. Trimming took off 0 bases at V and 4 bases at J, with 12 bases between the two ends. Here the CDR3 DNA reads TGTGCCAGCTCACCACCAGGGGCAGGTAGCACCGGGGAGCTGTTTTTT. This gives the protein CASSPPGAGSTGELFF.

The chain carries TRBV5-1 and TRBJ2-7, with TRBD2 matching over 13 bases. Germline trimming cut 2 bases from V and 7 bases from J; bases unmatched to any gene: 9. The CDR3 sequence is 16 residues long. Germline lookup yields CDR1 SGHRS and CDR2 YFSETQ. CDR3 in amino acids: CASSLEALAGGSEQYF. The CDR3 bases are TGCGCCAGCAGCTTAGAGGCACTAGCGGGAGGGAGTGAGCAGTACTTC.

The CDR3, as DNA: TGCGCCAGCAGCCAGCGGACAGGGTCTGAGCAGTACTTC. This codes for CASSQRTGSEQYF. This chain connects TRBV4-3 to TRBJ2-7; 8 bases map to TRBD1. The J segment lost 7 bases and the V segment lost 3 bases, leaving 5 bases of the junction unmatched. The CDR3 covers 13 residues. The germline V gene has CDR1 LGHNA and CDR2 YSLEER.

This chain links TRBV6-5 with TRBJ1-5; TRBD1 is a possible D gene (6 bases). V dropped 6 bases and J dropped 6 bases, with 12 bases sitting between them. CDR1 is MNHEY and CDR2 is SVGAGI in the germline V gene. CDR3 length equals 13 residues. The CDR3 sequence is CASRTGLAQPQHF. DNA of the CDR3: TGTGCCAGCAGAACAGGGCTGGCTCAGCCCCAGCATTTT.

The chain carries TRBV6-5 and TRBJ2-2; 11 bases are shared with TRBD1. J lost 6 bases, V lost 8 bases, and 5 bases had no gene match. This CDR3 is 14 amino acids long. From germline, CDR1 is MNHEY and CDR2 SVGAGI. Written as DNA, the CDR3 is TGTGCCAGCCGAGGACAGGGGGCCTCCGGGGAGCTGTTTTTT. Residues: CASRGQGASGELFF.

This chain joins TRBV7-9 and TRBJ2-4; TRBD1 is a possible D gene (6 bases). Germline CDR1 and CDR2: SEHNR and FQNEAQ (reference sequence). V was shortened by 5 bases and J by 8 bases, with 13 bases between the two germline ends. The CDR3 spans 13 residues. The CDR3 region is CASSPGVRDIQYF. The DNA for the CDR3 is TGTGCCAGCAGCCCAGGGGTCAGGGACATTCAGTACTTC.

This rearrangement joins TRBV7-9 to TRBJ2-1, with TRBD2 matching 10 bases. Germline assignment: CDR1 SEHNR and CDR2 FQNEAQ (reference sequence). V shed 3 bases, J shed 6 bases, and the junction held 8 bases outside the gene matches. This CDR3 has 16 amino acids. The CDR3 here is CASSLATSGRTNEQFF. In DNA form, the CDR3 reads TGTGCCAGCAGCTTGGCGACTAGCGGGCGGACCAATGAGCAGTTCTTC.

The chain carries TRBV6-5 and TRBJ2-2; 13 bases agree with TRBD2. Germline trimming cut 5 bases from V and 6 bases from J; bases unmatched to any gene: 3. The V gene's germline CDR1 is MNHEY and CDR2 SVGAGI. The CDR3 covers 15 residues. The CDR3 nucleotides are TGTGCCAGCAGTACGGGACTAGCGGGATCCGGGGAGCTGTTTTTT. Translated, it gives CASSTGLAGSGELFF.

The chain uses TRBV4-1 and TRBJ1-1; weak D call: TRBD1 (5 bases). Germline CDR1 MGHRA, CDR2 YSYEKL. This CDR3 contains 16 residues. V gave up 0 bases and J gave up 4 bases, with 15 bases separating them. The CDR3 DNA reads TGCGCCAGCAGCCAAGAATCGGCCAGGGTTGGCACTGAAGCTTTCTTT. Translating it yields CASSQESARVGTEAFF.

The chain has TRBV7-9 and TRBJ2-1, with 7 nucleotides matching TRBD1. The CDR3 spans 14 residues. The V segment lost 3 bases and the J segment 6 bases; nucleotides outside the gene matches: 5. Germline CDR1 is SEHNR and CDR2 is FQNEAQ (reference sequence). This CDR3 is CASSFQGQCNEQFF. The CDR3 nucleotides read TGTGCCAGCAGCTTCCAGGGACAGTGCAATGAGCAGTTCTTC.

This clone was picked up a small number of times. V and J are TRBV5-6 and TRBJ1-2; D remains ambiguous. CDR1 is SGHDT, CDR2 YYEEEE, per germline. The germline V and J ends were trimmed by 0 bases and 8 bases, with 14 bases remaining between them. The CDR3 extends over 14 amino acids. As DNA, the CDR3 is TGTGCCAGCAGCTTGGAGGCACGGGTAGTGGGCTACACCTTC. It is translated as CASSLEARVVGYTF.

This chain connects TRBV6-5 to TRBJ1-4; 7 bases are shared with TRBD1. Per the germline V gene, CDR1 is MNHEY and CDR2 is SVGAGI. The V segment lost 0 bases and the J segment 5 bases; nucleotides outside the gene matches: 6. The CDR3 is 16 amino acids. The CDR3, as DNA: TGTGCCAGCAGTTACTCGAGGGCAGGGGGAAATGAAAAACTGTTTTTT. It specifies CASSYSRAGGNEKLFF.

CDR3 region: CAISGGLAGGGEQFF. In DNA, the CDR3 is TGTGCCATCAGTGGGGGACTAGCGGGAGGCGGGGAGCAGTTCTTC. The chain joins TRBV10-3 to TRBJ2-1, with 15 positions matching TRBD2. With V trimmed by 4 bases and J by 10 bases, 5 bases remained unmatched. This CDR3 comprises 15 residues. The germline CDR1 and CDR2 sequences are ENHRY and SYGVKD.

V gene TRBV15 combines with J gene TRBJ2-7; unclear D gene. The CDR3 covers 13 residues. The V gene lost 2 bases and the J gene lost 2 bases, with 7 bases spanning the gap. CDR1 and CDR2 (germline): LNHNV, YYDKDF (reference sequence). This CDR3 is CATSRRLAYEQYF. DNA of the CDR3: TGTGCCACCAGCAGACGGCTAGCCTACGAGCAGTACTTC. Full variable domain (outside the CDR3, taken from reference TRBV15 and TRBJ2-7): DAMVIQNPRYQVTQFGKPVTLSCSQTLNHNVMYWYQQKSSQAPKLLFHYYDKDFNNEADTPDNFQSRRPNTSFCFLDIRSPGLGDTAMYLCATSRRLAYEQYFGPGTRLTVT.

Turning to this clone: This sample also contains other DNA sequences that code for the same CDR3. This chain links TRBV27 with TRBJ2-1; 7 bases map to TRBD2. V lost 3 bases to trimming and J lost 3 bases; unmatched junction nucleotides: 2. Germline V gene sequence: CDR1 MNHEY, CDR2 SMNVEV (reference sequence). The CDR3 spans 14 residues. Here the CDR3 DNA reads TGTGCCAGCAGTTTCGGCGGGAGCTACAATGAGCAGTTCTTC. Translated: CASSFGGSYNEQFF.

The CDR3 DNA follows: TGTGCCAGCAGCTTAGAGGTAGCCTCTTACGACGAGCAGTACTTC. This sequence encodes CASSLEVASYDEQYF. The chain links TRBV11-2 to TRBJ2-7, with D unclear. Germline CDR1 SGHAT, CDR2 FQNNGV. Trimming removed 0 bases at V and 5 bases at J, with 14 bases between. CDR3 size: 15 residues.

The chain links TRBV28 to TRBJ2-1; 9 positions agree with TRBD2. The CDR3 runs 18 residues. V lost 8 bases, J lost 0 bases, and 14 bases stayed unmatched. In germline, CDR1 is MDHEN, CDR2 SYDVKM. CDR3 nucleotide sequence: TGTGCCAGCCCTCGGACTAGCGCCTCTCCCCCCTCCTACAATGAGCAGTTCTTC. This codes for CASPRTSASPPSYNEQFF.

V gene TRBV2 combines with J gene TRBJ1-6; D remains ambiguous. The V gene's germline CDR1 is SNHLY and CDR2 FYNNEI. This CDR3 region has 14 residues. The V end was cut by 4 bases, the J end by 9 bases, with 13 bases between. The CDR3 loop is CASSGVQMSSPLHF. CDR3 in DNA: TGTGCCAGCAGTGGAGTACAGATGAGTTCACCCCTCCACTTT.

V and J are TRBV12-2 and TRBJ2-2; the DNA was not used to check the table's D call, TRBD2. TRBV12-2 constitutes a pseudogene. The CDR3 extends over 12 amino acids. The CDR3 coding sequence is TGTGCAAGTCGCATTCGGTCCGGGGAGCTGTTTTTT. Translated: CASRIRSGELFF.

The chain is built from TRBV5-1 and TRBJ2-4; TRBD1 might be the D (5 bases). Between the trimmed V and J ends, which lost 2 bases and 0 bases, there was a span of 12 bases. Germline CDR1 and CDR2: SGHRS and YFSETQ. This CDR3 is 16 amino acids long. CDR3 sequence: CASSLGARLAKNIQYF. CDR3 coding DNA: TGCGCCAGCAGCTTAGGGGCAAGATTAGCCAAAAACATTCAGTACTTC. Together with reference TRBV5-1 and TRBJ2-4, the CDR3 gives the full variable domain: KAGVTQTPRYLIKTRGQQVTLSCSPISGHRSVSWYQQTPGQGLQFLFEYFSETQRNKGNFPGRFSGRQFSNSRSEMNVSTLELGDSALYLCASSLGARLAKNIQYFGAGTRLSVL.